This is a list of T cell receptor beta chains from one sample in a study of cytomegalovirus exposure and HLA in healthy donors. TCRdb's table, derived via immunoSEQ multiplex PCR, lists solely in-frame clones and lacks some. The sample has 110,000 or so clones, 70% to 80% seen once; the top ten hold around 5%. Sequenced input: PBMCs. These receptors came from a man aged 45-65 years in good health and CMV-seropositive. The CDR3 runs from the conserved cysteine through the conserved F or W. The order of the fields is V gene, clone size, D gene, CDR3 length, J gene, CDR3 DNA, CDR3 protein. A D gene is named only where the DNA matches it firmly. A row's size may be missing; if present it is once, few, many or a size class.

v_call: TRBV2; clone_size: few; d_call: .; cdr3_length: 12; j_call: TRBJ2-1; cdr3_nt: TGTGCCAGCAGTTTTAGTAGCAATGAGCAGTTCTTC; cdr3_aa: CASSFSSNEQFF
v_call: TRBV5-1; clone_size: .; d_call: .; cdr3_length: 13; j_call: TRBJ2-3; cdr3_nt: TGCGCCAGCAGCTTGGCGACGAGGGCTACGCAGTATTTT; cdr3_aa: CASSLATRATQYF
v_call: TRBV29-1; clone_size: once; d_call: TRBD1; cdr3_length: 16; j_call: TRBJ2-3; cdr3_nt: TGCAGCGTCTCCCGGGACAGGGGATATCGGACAGATACGCAGTATTTT; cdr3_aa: CSVSRDRGYRTDTQYF
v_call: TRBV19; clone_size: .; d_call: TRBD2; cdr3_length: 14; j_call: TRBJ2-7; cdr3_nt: TGTGCCAGTAGTCAAATTGGACTAGGCGGCGAGCAGTACTTC; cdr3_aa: CASSQIGLGGEQYF
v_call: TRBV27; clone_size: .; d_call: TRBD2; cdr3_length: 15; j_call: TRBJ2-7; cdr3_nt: TGTGCCAGCACCACTAGCGGGGGGGGGTCCTACGAGCAGTACTTC; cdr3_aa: CASTTSGGGSYEQYF
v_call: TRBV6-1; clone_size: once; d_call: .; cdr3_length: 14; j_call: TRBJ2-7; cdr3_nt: TGTGCCAGCAGTGAAGGGAACAGGTTCCACGAGCAGTACTTC; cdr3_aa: CASSEGNRFHEQYF
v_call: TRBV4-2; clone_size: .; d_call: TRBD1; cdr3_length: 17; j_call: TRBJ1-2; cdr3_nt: TGTGCCAGCAGCCAAGACGGTCAGGCGGGACAGAGCTATGGCTACACCTTC; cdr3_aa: CASSQDGQAGQSYGYTF
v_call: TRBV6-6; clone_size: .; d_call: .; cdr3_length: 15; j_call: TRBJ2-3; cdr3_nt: TGTGCCAGCCAACCGGCAGGGGTAGGCACAGATACGCAGTATTTT; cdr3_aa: CASQPAGVGTDTQYF
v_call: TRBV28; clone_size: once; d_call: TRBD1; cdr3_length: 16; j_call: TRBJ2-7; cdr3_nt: TGTGCCAGCAGCCGAAATACCGGGACAGGGCGGAGCGAGCAGTACTTC; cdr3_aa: CASSRNTGTGRSEQYF
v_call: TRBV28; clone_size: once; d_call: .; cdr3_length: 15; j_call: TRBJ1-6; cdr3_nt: TGTGCCAGCAGACCTAGGGGGATCGATAATTCACCCCTCCACTTT; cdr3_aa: CASRPRGIDNSPLHF
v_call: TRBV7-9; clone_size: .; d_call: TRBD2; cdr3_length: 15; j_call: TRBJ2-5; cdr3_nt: TGTGCCAGCAGCAGTATCCGGGGGGGCCCAGAGACCCAGTACTTC; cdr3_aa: CASSSIRGGPETQYF
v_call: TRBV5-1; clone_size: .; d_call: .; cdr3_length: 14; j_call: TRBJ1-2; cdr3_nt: TGCGCCAGCAGCTTGGGCAGTCCTAACTATGGCTACACCTTC; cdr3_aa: CASSLGSPNYGYTF
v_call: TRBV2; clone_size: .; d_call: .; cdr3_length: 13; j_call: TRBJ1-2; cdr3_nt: TGTGCCAGCACTGTGGACAGAAGGTCTGGCTACACCTTC; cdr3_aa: CASTVDRRSGYTF
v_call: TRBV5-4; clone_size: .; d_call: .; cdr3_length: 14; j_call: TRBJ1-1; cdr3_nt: TGTGCCAGCAGTTATGACAGGACGAACACTGAAGCTTTCTTT; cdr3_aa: CASSYDRTNTEAFF
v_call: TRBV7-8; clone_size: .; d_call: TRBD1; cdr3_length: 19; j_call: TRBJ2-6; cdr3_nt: TGTGCCAGCAGCTTGGAGGACAGGGGGCGCTTCTCTGGGGCCAACGTCCTGACTTTC; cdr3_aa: CASSLEDRGRFSGANVLTF
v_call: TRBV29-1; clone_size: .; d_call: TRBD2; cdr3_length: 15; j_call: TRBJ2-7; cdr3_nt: TGCAGCGTCGCCGCCGGGGGAGGGACTCCCTACGAGCAGTACTTC; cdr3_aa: CSVAAGGGTPYEQYF
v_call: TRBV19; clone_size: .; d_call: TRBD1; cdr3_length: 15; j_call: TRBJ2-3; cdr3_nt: TGTGCCAGTAGTACCCGGGACAGGAAAGGAGATACGCAGTATTTT; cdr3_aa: CASSTRDRKGDTQYF
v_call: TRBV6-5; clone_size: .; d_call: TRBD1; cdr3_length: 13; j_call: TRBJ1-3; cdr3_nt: TGTGCCAGCAGTTACGGACAGGGGGACACCATATATTTT; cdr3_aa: CASSYGQGDTIYF
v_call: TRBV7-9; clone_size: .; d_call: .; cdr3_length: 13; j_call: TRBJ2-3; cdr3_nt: TGTGCCAGCAGACAGGGCCCCGCAGATACGCAGTATTTT; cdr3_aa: CASRQGPADTQYF
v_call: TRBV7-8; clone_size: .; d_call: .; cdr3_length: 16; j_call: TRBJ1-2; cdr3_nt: TGTGCCAGCAGCTTAGCTAAATGGGACACGAGTTATGGCTACACCTTC; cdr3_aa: CASSLAKWDTSYGYTF
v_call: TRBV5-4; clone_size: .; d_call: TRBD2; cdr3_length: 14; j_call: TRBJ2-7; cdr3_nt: TGTGCCAGCAGCTATAGCGGGGGGGCGTACGAGCAGTACTTC; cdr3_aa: CASSYSGGAYEQYF
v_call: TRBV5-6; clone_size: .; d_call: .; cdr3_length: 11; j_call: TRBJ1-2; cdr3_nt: TGTGCCAGCAGCTTGACGGGACACCACACCTTC; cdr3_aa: CASSLTGHHTF
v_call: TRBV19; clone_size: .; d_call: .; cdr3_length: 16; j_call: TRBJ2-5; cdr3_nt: TGTGCCAGTAGTCCCCCAGACAGTTACCCCCAAGAGACCCAGTACTTC; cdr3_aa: CASSPPDSYPQETQYF
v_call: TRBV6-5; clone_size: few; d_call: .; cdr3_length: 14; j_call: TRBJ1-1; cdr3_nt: TGTGCCAGCAGTTCGCGTAGCGCCTCCACTGAAGCTTTCTTT; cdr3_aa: CASSSRSASTEAFF